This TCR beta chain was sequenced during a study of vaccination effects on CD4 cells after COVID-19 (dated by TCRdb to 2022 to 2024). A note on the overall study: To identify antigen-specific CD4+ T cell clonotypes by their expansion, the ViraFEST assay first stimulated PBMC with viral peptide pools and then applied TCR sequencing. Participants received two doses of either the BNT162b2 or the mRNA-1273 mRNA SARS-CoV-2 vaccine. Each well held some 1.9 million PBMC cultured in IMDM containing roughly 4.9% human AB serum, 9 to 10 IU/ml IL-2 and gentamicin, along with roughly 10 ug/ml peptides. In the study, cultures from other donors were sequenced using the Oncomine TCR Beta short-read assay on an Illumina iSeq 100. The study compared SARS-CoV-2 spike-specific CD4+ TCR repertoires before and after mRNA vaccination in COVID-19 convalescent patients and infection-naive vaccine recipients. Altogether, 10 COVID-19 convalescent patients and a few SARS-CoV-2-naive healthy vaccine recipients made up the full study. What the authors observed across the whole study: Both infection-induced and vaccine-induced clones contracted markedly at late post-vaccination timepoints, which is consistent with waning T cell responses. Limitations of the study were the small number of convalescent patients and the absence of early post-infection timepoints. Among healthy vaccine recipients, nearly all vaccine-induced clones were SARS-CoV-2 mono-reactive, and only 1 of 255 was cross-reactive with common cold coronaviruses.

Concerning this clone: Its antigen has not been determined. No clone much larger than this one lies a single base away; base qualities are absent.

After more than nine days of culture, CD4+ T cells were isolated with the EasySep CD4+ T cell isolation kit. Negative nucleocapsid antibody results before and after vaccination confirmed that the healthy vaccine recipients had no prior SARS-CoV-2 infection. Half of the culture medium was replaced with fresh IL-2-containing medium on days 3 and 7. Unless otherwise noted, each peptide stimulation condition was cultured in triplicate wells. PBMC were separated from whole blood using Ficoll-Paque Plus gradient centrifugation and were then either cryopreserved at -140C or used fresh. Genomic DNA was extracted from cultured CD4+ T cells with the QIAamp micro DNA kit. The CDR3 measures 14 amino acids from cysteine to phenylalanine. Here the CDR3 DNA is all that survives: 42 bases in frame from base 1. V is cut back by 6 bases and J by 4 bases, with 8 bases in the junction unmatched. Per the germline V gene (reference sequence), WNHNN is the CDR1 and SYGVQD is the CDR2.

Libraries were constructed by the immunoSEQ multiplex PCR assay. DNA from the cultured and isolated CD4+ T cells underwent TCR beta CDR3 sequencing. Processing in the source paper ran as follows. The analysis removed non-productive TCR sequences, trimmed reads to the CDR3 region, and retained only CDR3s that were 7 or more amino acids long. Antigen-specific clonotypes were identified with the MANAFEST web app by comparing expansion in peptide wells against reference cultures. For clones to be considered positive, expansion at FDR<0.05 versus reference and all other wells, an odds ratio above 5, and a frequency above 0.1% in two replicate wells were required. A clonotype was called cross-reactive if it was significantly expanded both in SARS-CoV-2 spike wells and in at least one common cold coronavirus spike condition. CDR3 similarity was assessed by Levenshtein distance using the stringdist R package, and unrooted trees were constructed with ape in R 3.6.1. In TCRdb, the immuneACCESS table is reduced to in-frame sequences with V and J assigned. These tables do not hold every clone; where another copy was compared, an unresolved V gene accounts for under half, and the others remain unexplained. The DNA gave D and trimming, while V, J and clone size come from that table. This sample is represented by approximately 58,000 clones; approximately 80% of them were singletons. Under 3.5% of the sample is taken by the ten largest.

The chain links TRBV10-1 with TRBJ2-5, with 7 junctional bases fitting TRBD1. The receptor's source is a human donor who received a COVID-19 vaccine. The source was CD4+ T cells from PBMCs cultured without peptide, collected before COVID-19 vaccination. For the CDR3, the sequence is CASSNTGEGETQYF. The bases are TGCGCCAGCAGCAATACAGGGGAAGGAGAGACCCAGTACTTC.